This TCR beta chain was profiled in a study of T cell changes during pregnancy in multiple sclerosis. Trimming left V 4 bases short and J 2 bases short, with 13 bases between. Germline CDR1 is SGDLS and CDR2 is YYNGEE. The CDR3 is 14 amino acids. The data were produced by immunoSEQ multiplex PCR, yet TCRdb's version contains in-frame clones alone and is incomplete. The data show under 50,000 clones, around 95% seen once. Sequencing was performed on CD8+ T cells from peripheral blood mononuclear cells, taken in the first trimester of pregnancy. This chain connects TRBV9 to TRBJ2-7; D call uncertain. The source is a female donor with multiple sclerosis, enrolled in a pregnancy study. This CDR3 reads CASSPLSTTYEQYF. CDR3 DNA sequence: TGTGCCAGCAGCCCACTGAGCACGACCTACGAGCAGTACTTC.